This T cell receptor beta chain was recorded in a study of blood T cell repertoires in COVID-19. Turning to the study itself: The analysed material was cDNA or gDNA that came from T cells, B-cell-depleted T cells, or PBMCs.

CDR1 is SQVTM and CDR2 is ANQGSEA in the germline V gene. Trimming at V came to 7 bases and at J to 4 bases, leaving 9 bases not matched to a gene. There are 13 residues in the CDR3. This table comes from immunoSEQ multiplex PCR, and its TCRdb copy is limited to in-frame clones, with some not included. Among 140,000 to 150,000 clones listed, 70% to 90% were seen once. Enrollment of patients from Seattle took place during active infection, with longitudinal follow-up. This sequence joins TRBV29-1 and TRBJ1-2, with 7 bases identical to TRBD1. Sequences were obtained from peripheral blood. The sequence was collected from a woman aged 55-69 years with COVID-19, enrolled during active disease. The CDR3 DNA sequence: TGCAGCGCTAAGCAACAGGGGCTCTATGGCTACACCTTC. Protein sequence: CSAKQQGLYGYTF.